This T cell receptor beta chain came from a study of Graves' ophthalmopathy and Graves' hyperthyroidism. Broader study findings: Ophthalmopathy was separated from stable hyperthyroidism by a 13-signature model with 85% to 90% sensitivity and roughly 84% specificity.

Comments on this clonotype: Its antigen remains unidentified.

TCR beta CDR3 regions were amplified from RNA transcripts. After a first-round RT-PCR with HTBI primers, a second-round multiplex PCR was run. Each CDR3 protein gets one entry after TCRdb re-called the multiplex PCR reads with MiXCR. The repertoire includes more than 550,000 distinct CDR3 sequences, over 40% of them detected once, and 3.3% sits in the top ten. Presentation of ophthalmopathy in the donors involved moderate-to-severe activity, CAS ≥3, NOSPECS ≥4 and a duration under 3 months. Thyroid ultrasound, orbital computed tomography, TRAb, serum thyroxine and clinical symptoms formed the basis of diagnosis. The receptor was derived from an adult man with Graves' ophthalmopathy. The sample taken for sequencing was peripheral blood.

CDR3 nucleotide sequence: TGTGCCAGCCGAACTGACAGGCACTCTGGGGCCAACGTCCTGACTTTC. This translates into CASRTDRHSGANVLTF. This chain links TRBV25-1 with TRBJ2-6; D is perhaps TRBD1 (6 bases). Deletions cut 8 bases from V and 0 bases from J, with 14 bases between. In germline, CDR1 is MGHDK, CDR2 SYGVNS. This CDR3 has 16 residues. The full variable domain, its missing parts supplied by reference TRBV25-1 and TRBJ2-6, is EADIYQTPRYLVIGTGKKITLECSQTMGHDKMYWYQQDPGMELHLIHYSYGVNSTEKGDLSSESTVSRIRTEHFPLTLESARPSHTSQYLCASRTDRHSGANVLTFGAGSRLTVL.